This T cell receptor (beta chain) was sequenced for a study of T cell responses to AZD1222 COVID-19 vaccine. The germline gives CDR1 SGHNT, CDR2 YYREEE (reference sequence). CDR3 size: 13 residues. V was pared by 0 bases and J by 8 bases, with 11 bases between. Study observations and caveats: Within unmutated variant regions lay the reported targets of nearly half of spike-specific TCRs. Donor demographics were predominantly white British with a female majority; clonal diversity may be underestimated. Mapped onto spike, vaccine-associated CD4 TCRs spanned it and were dominant at 160-218 and 743-854.

Method: immunoSEQ multiplex PCR; TCRdb's copy keeps in-frame clones and lacks some. The top ten hold 45% of the sample, which has around 31,000 clones, approximately 90% seen once. This clone was recorded a few times. No antigen is known for it. The TCR sequence derives from an adult in good health. The rearrangement uses TRBV5-4 and TRBJ1-2, with D hard to call. Sequenced material: peripheral blood, taken on day 0 of AZD1222 vaccination. The CDR3 DNA sequence: TGTGCCAGCAGCTTGGAGACATTGGAAGGCTACACCTTC. As protein: CASSLETLEGYTF.